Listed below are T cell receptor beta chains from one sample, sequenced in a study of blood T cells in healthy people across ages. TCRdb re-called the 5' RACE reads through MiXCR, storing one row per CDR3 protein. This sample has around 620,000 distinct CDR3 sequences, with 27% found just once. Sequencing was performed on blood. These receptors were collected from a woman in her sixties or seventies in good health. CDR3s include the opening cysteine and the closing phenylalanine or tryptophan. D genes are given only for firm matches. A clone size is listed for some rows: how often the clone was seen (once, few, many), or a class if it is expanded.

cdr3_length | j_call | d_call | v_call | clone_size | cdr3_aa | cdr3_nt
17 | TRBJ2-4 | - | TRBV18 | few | CASSPSLQVHSKNIQYF | TGTGCCAGCTCACCAAGTCTCCAGGTCCATAGCAAAAACATTCAGTACTTC
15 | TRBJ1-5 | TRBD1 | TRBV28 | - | CASSRYRGPHQPQHF | TGTGCCAGCAGTAGGTACAGGGGGCCTCATCAGCCCCAGCATTTT
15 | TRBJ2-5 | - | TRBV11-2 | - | CASSLGSSVTLRRYF | TGTGCCAGCAGCTTAGGGTCTAGCGTTACCCTACGGCGGTACTTC
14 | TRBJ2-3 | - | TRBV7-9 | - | CASSGSGVTDTQYF | TGTGCCAGCAGCGGCTCGGGAGTTACAGATACGCAGTATTTT
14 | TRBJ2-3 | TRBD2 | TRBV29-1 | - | CSVDRDAGGDTQYF | TGCAGCGTGGATCGGGACGCCGGGGGGGATACGCAGTATTTT
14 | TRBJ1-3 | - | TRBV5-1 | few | CASSLVGDGNTIYF | TGCGCCAGCAGCTTGGTGGGGGATGGAAACACCATATATTTT
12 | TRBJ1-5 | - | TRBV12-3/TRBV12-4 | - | CASRVGVQPQHF | TGTGCCAGCCGGGTGGGAGTTCAGCCCCAGCATTTT
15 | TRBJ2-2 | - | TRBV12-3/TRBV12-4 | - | CASSRQGGVAGELFF | TGTGCCAGCAGCCGTCAGGGTGGGGTAGCCGGGGAGCTGTTTTTT
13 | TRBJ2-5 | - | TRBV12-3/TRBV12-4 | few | CASSSEYQETQYF | TGTGCCAGCAGTTCCGAGTACCAAGAGACCCAGTACTTC
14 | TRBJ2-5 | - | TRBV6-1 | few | CATHQIGFRETQYF | TGTGCGACCCATCAAATCGGGTTCCGGGAGACCCAGTACTTC
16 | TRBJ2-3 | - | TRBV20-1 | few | CSAPGWSQGKTDTQYF | TGCAGTGCCCCTGGGTGGTCCCAGGGCAAAACAGATACGCAGTATTTT
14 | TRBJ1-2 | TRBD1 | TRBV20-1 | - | CSARVTTGNYGYTF | TGCAGTGCTAGAGTCACGACAGGGAACTATGGCTACACCTTC
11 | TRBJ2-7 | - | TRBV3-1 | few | CASSQVSLLSF | TGTGCCAGCAGCCAAGTTTCCCTCCTGTCCTTC
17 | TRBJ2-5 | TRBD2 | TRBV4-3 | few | CASSPRNGLAGSETQYF | TGCGCCAGCAGCCCGCGGAACGGACTAGCGGGGAGTGAGACCCAGTACTTC
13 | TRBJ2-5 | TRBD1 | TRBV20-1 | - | CSASEGAQETQYF | TGCAGTGCTAGTGAGGGGGCCCAAGAGACCCAGTACTTC
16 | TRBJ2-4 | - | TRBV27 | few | CASSLRRDKTKNIQYF | TGTGCCAGCAGTTTAAGACGGGACAAGACCAAAAACATTCAGTACTTC
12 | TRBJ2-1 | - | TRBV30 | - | CAWSRRGNEQFF | TGTGCCTGGAGTCGGCGAGGGAATGAGCAGTTCTTC
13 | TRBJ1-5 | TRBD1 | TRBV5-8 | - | CASSQGGEQPQHF | TGTGCCAGCAGTCAGGGGGGTGAACAGCCCCAGCATTTT
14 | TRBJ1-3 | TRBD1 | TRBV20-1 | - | CSALDRTAGSTIYF | TGCAGTGCTTTGGACAGGACCGCTGGAAGCACCATATATTTT
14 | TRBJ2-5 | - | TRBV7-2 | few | CASSTDGRQETQYF | TGTGCCAGCAGCACGGACGGTCGCCAAGAGACCCAGTACTTC
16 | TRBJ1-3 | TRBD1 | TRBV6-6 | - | CASSYSIGTGGNTIYF | TGTGCCAGCAGTTACTCGATAGGGACAGGGGGAAACACCATATATTTT
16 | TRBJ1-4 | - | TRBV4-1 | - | CASSQGWGTTNEKLFF | TGCGCCAGCAGCCAAGGGTGGGGGACAACTAATGAAAAACTGTTTTTT
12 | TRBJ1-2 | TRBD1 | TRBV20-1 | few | CSVNRGDYGYTF | TGCAGTGTCAACAGGGGGGACTATGGCTACACCTTC
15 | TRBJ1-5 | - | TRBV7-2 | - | CASSLTPGLDQPQHF | TGTGCCAGCAGCTTGACCCCTGGGCTAGATCAGCCCCAGCATTTT
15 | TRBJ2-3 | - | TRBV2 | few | CASSEGWGVTDTQYF | TGTGCCAGCAGTGAAGGGTGGGGGGTCACAGATACGCAGTATTTT
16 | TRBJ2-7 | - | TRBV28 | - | CASSSPRVGWWDEQYF | TGTGCCAGCAGTTCCCCCCGGGTGGGATGGTGGGACGAGCAGTACTTC
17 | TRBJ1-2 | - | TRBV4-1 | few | CASSQDPYSSGAVGYTF | TGCGCCAGCAGCCAAGACCCCTACAGCTCGGGAGCGGTTGGCTACACCTTC
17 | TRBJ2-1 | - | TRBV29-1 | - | CSVEDRRQSGSYNEQFF | TGCAGCGTTGAAGATCGACGGCAAAGTGGCTCCTACAATGAGCAGTTCTTC
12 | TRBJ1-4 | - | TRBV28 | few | CASSPAMWAPFF | TGTGCCAGCAGTCCAGCCATGTGGGCCCCGTTTTTT